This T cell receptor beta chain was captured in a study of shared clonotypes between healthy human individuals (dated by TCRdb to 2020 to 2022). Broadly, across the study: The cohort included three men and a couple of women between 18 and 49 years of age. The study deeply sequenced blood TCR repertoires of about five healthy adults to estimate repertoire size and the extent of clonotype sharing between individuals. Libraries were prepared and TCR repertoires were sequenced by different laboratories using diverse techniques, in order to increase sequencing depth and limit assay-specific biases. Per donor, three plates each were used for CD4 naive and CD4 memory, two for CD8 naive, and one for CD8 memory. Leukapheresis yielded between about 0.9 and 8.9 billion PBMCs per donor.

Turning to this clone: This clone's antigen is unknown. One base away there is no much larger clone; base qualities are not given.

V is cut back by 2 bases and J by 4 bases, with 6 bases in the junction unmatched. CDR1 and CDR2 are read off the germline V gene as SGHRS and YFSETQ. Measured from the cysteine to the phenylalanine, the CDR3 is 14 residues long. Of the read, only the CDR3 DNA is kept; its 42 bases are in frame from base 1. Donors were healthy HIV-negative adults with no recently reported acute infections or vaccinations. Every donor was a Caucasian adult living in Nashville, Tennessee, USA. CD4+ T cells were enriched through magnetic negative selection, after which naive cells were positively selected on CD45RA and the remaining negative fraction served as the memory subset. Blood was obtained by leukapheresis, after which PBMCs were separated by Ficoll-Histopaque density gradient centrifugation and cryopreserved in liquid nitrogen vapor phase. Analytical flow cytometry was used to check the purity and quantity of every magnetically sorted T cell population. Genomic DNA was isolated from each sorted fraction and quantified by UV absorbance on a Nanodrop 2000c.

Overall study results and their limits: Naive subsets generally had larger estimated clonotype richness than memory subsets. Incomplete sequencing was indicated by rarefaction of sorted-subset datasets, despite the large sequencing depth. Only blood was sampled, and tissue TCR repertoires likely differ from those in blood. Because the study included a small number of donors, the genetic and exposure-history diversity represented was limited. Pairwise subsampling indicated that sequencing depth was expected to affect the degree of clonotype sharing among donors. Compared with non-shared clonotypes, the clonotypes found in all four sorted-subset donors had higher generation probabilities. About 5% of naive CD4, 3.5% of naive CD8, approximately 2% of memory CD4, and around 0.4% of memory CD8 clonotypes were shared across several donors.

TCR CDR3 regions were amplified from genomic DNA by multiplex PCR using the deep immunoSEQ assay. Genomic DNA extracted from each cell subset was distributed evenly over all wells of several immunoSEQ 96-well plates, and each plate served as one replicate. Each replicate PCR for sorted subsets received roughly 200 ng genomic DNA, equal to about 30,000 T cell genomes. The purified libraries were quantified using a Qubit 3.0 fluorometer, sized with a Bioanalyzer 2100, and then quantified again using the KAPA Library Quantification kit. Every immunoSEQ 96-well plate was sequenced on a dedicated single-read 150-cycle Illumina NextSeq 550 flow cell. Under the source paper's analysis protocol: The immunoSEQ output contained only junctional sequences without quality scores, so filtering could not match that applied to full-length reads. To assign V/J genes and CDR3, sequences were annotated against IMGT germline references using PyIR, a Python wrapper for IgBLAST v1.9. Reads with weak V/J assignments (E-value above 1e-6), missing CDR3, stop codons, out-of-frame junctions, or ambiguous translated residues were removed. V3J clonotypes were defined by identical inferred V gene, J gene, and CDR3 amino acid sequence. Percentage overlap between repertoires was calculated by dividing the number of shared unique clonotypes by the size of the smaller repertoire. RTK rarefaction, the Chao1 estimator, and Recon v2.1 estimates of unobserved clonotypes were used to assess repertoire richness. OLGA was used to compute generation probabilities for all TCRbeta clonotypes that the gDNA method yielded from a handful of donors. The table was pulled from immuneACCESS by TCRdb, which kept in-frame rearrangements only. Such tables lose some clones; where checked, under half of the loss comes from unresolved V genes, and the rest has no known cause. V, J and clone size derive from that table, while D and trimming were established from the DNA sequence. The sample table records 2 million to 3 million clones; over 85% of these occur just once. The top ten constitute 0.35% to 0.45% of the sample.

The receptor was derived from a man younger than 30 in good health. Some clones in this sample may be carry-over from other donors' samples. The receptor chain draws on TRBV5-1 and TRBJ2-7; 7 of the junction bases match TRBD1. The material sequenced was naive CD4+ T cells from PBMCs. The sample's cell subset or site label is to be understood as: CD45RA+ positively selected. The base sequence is TGCGCCAGCAGCTTACTGACAGGGAAATACGAGCAGTACTTC. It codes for CASSLLTGKYEQYF. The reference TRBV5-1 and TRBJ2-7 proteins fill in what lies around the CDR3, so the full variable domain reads KAGVTQTPRYLIKTRGQQVTLSCSPISGHRSVSWYQQTPGQGLQFLFEYFSETQRNKGNFPGRFSGRQFSNSRSEMNVSTLELGDSALYLCASSLLTGKYEQYFGPGTRLTVT.